A selection of T cell receptor beta chains follows, all from one sample in a study of blood T cell repertoires in COVID-19. The data were produced by immunoSEQ multiplex PCR, yet TCRdb's version contains in-frame clones alone and is incomplete. The repertoire includes about 53,000 clones, more than 90% of them detected once, and more than 3% sits in the top ten. Sequencing was performed on peripheral blood. The receptor source for this set is a human donor in a cohort sampled during active COVID-19. Each CDR3 is given with its conserved first and last residue. Only some rows state a clone size, as once, few, many or a class for expanded clones.

v_gene	abundance	j_gene	CDR3aa
TRBV7-2	.	TRBJ1-3	CASLQDRVGGNTIYF
TRBV28	.	TRBJ1-5	CASSANFRDIFPPPNQPQHF
TRBV6-5	.	TRBJ1-5	CASSFAAEGQPQHF
TRBV19	.	TRBJ1-1	CASSIDTGRGEAFF
TRBV28	.	TRBJ2-5	CASSGPGAAQETQYF
TRBV12-3/TRBV12-4	.	TRBJ1-6	CASSLHEHSPLHF
TRBV28	.	TRBJ2-7	CASSLVAGSYEQYF
TRBV28	.	TRBJ1-3	CASSFTPGGNTIYF
TRBV29-1	.	TRBJ1-1	CSVYRGQTEAFF
TRBV9	.	TRBJ2-7	CASSVDGTRAYEQYF
TRBV10-3	once	TRBJ1-2	CAISEPSRPGQHYGYTF
TRBV6-5	.	TRBJ2-1	CAIHDQGADEQFF
TRBV5-6	.	TRBJ1-1	CASSVLTGGITEAFF
TRBV4-2	.	TRBJ1-2	CASSQDRPTGGVGGYTF
TRBV3-1/TRBV3-2	.	TRBJ1-3	CASSQGVSGNTIYF
TRBV30	.	TRBJ2-1	CAWSERDRGFSWAYNEQFF
TRBV10-1	once	TRBJ2-1	CASSDGGLAGDEQFF
TRBV4-3	.	TRBJ1-1	CASSQAGYTEAFF
TRBV5-5	.	TRBJ1-1	CASSRDRDRAREAFF
TRBV9	.	TRBJ2-6	CASSVVSSGANVLTF
TRBV9	.	TRBJ1-3	CASTSSGNTIYF
TRBV6-5	.	TRBJ1-5	CASTQDRGQPQHF
TRBV28	.	TRBJ1-1	CASILRVGTEAFF
TRBV19	.	TRBJ1-2	CATRIPGYGYTF
TRBV20-1	.	TRBJ2-1	CSASFTSEDYNEQFF
TRBV4-1	.	TRBJ2-3	CASSQDRATQYF
TRBV5-1	.	TRBJ1-1	CASSTDSANTEAFF
TRBV6-2/TRBV6-3	.	TRBJ1-2	CASSTGQSYGYTF
TRBV6-6	.	TRBJ2-7	CASSWSLDEQYF
TRBV10-3	.	TRBJ2-7	CAISDGGRAYEQYF
TRBV3-1/TRBV3-2	.	TRBJ2-5	CASSQGTSGRIETQYF
TRBV7-2	.	TRBJ2-5	CASSLNGGASETQYF
TRBV4-1	.	TRBJ2-2	CASSQAISRDTGELFF
TRBV5-4	.	TRBJ2-3	CATTFWDRVYTDTQYF
TRBV25-1	once	TRBJ1-3	CASSEYTGNTIYF
TRBV5-6	.	TRBJ2-5	CASSTTGALQETQYF
TRBV6-4	.	TRBJ2-3	CASSDVLAGSTDTQYF
TRBV28	.	TRBJ1-6	CASSSPGSSYNSPLHF
TRBV5-6	.	TRBJ1-5	CASSLEGLNQPQHF
TRBV6-5	.	TRBJ1-1	CASHRGRRDTEAFF